This T cell receptor beta chain was recovered during a study of human T cells and chemical hapten exposure. Study details: Readings were taken at 6 days from patch tests that had applied 0.01% DPC to the upper back. Study findings and constraints: Counts of TCRs expanded at PT1 correlated positively with patch test score.

As for time point: pre-sensitization, week 0. Treatment noted: therapeutic diphenylcyclopropenone sensitization with weekly scalp DPC. This clonotype was seen a few times. Its antigen is as yet unknown. Via MiXCR, TCRdb re-called the RACE reads, giving one row per CDR3 protein. Altogether 250,000 or so distinct CDR3 sequences are present, approximately 8.6% being singletons, with the ten largest covering about 2.1%. The CDR3 loop spans 13 amino acids. V lost 2 bases, J lost 3 bases, and 1 base stayed unmatched. Per the germline V gene, CDR1 is SQVTM and CDR2 is ANQGSEA. The rearrangement links TRBV29-1 to TRBJ2-5; TRBD2 matches at 9 bases. Sequences were derived from whole blood, sampled in connection with sensitization to the hapten diphenylcyclopropenone (DPC). The clonotype was recovered from a woman between 35 and 50 years old with alopecia areata. Some clones in this sample may be carry-over from other donors' samples. CDR3 coding DNA: TGCAGCGTTGAACCTAGCGGGAAAGAGACCCAGTACTTC. Encoded protein: CSVEPSGKETQYF.